Presented here are 20 T cell receptor beta chains from one specimen sequenced in a study of OX40 agonist ivuxolimab in advanced cancers. Assay: immunoSEQ multiplex PCR; the TCRdb copy retains only in-frame clones and omits some. The repertoire holds about 61,000 clones, around four fifths seen once, with roughly 3.2% in the top ten. The sequenced sample was CD4+ or CD8+ T cells sorted from blood, obtained in a trial of the OX40 agonist ivuxolimab. These receptors originate from an adult with an advanced solid tumor such as melanoma, head and neck, liver or kidney cancer.

The rearrangement links TRBV30 to TRBJ1-4; 7 bases are a match to TRBD1. Trimming took 4 bases from V and 7 from J; bases not matched to a gene: 9. Germline CDR1 GTSNPN, CDR2 SVGIG (reference sequence). The CDR3 runs to 14 residues. The CDR3 loop reads CAWTAKDRSEKLFF. As DNA, the CDR3 is TGTGCCTGGACCGCCAAGGACAGGAGTGAAAAACTGTTTTTT.

The CDR3 region has the DNA TGTGCCAGCAACCAAGCGGGGGTCCAAGAGACCCAGTACTTC. Its translation: CASNQAGVQETQYF. V is TRBV7-9 and J is TRBJ2-5; 8 bases line up with TRBD2. Germline-derived CDR1 and CDR2 are SEHNR and FQNEAQ (reference sequence). This CDR3 region has 14 residues. The ends lost 7 bases at V and 1 base at J; junction bases unmatched: 5.

This chain connects TRBV19 to TRBJ2-3; 10 nucleotides agree with TRBD2. The CDR3 runs 12 residues. J was trimmed by 11 bases and V by 5 bases; bases with no gene match: 4. The germline V gene encodes CDR1 LNHDA and CDR2 SQIVND (reference sequence). The chain's CDR3 is CASSGSGGVQYF. For the CDR3, the DNA is TGTGCCAGTAGTGGGAGCGGGGGGGTGCAGTATTTT.

This clone was seen a handful of times. This sequence joins TRBV11-3 and TRBJ1-1; weak D call: TRBD1 (5 bases). Trimming took off 5 bases at V and 3 bases at J, with 16 bases between the two ends. This CDR3 is built from 15 residues. Germline V gene lookup returns CDR1 SGHNT and CDR2 YENEEA. The CDR3 DNA follows: TGTGCCAGCAGCCTTCGGGCAGGGCGGGACACTGAAGCTTTCTTT. Translation gives CASSLRAGRDTEAFF. Supplemented by reference TRBV11-3 and TRBJ1-1, the full variable domain reads EAGVVQSPRYKIIEKKQPVAFWCNPISGHNTLYWYLQNLGQGPELLIRYENEEAVDDSQLPKDRFSAERLKGVDSTLKIQPAELGDSAVYLCASSLRAGRDTEAFFGQGTRLTVV.

This rearrangement joins TRBV5-8 to TRBJ1-2; D not certain. The CDR3 spans 13 residues. Germline V gene data show CDR1 as SGHTS and CDR2 as YDEGEE. V was trimmed by 4 bases and J by 3 bases, leaving 10 bases between them. This chain's CDR3 is CASSPREDYGYTF. The DNA for the CDR3 is TGTGCCAGCAGCCCGAGAGAGGACTATGGCTACACCTTC.

In this sample, this clone turned up a few times. Other nucleotide sequences from this sample produce the same CDR3. The chain uses TRBV18 and TRBJ1-5; D gene uncertain. Trimming stripped 3 bases from V and 3 bases from J, with 6 bases between. Germline V gives CDR1 KGHSH, CDR2 LQKENI. The CDR3 contains 13 residues. CDR3 sequence (DNA): TGTGCCAGCTCACCGGGAGACAATCAGCCCCAGCATTTT. It specifies CASSPGDNQPQHF.

The chain links TRBV29-1 to TRBJ2-5, with D tentatively TRBD1 (5 bases). Germline values: CDR1 SQVTM, CDR2 ANQGSEA. The CDR3 length is 15 residues. The V gene lost 7 bases and the J gene lost 1 base, with 19 bases spanning the gap. Here the CDR3 DNA reads TGCAGCGCTGCTGGGGCCATCACGTCCCAAGAGACCCAGTACTTC. Translating gives CSAAGAITSQETQYF.

The CDR3 reads CASSETAGSSYNSPLHF. The DNA of the CDR3 is TGTGCCAGCAGCGAAACAGCAGGGAGCTCCTATAATTCACCCCTCCACTTT. The chain has TRBV6-1 and TRBJ1-6; TRBD1 is a possible D gene (5 bases). The CDR3 has 17 amino acids. Trimming removed 6 bases at V and 0 bases at J, with 15 bases between. Per germline, CDR1 MNHNS and CDR2 SASEGT.

The rearrangement links TRBV27 to TRBJ2-5; the match to TRBD2 covers 15 bases. V trimming: 3 bases; J trimming: 5 bases; junction bases outside the gene matches: 4. The germline CDR1 and CDR2 sequences are MNHEY and SMNVEV (reference sequence). This CDR3 is built from 16 residues. CDR3 nucleotide sequence: TGTGCCAGCAGTTTCGGACTAGCGGGGGGGCGGGAGACCCAGTACTTC. It yields the protein CASSFGLAGGRETQYF.

The chain couples TRBV7-9 to TRBJ1-2; TRBD1 is a possible D gene (6 bases). Per germline, CDR1 SEHNR and CDR2 FQNEAQ (reference sequence). V was shortened by 3 bases and J by 6 bases, with 20 bases between the two germline ends. The length of the CDR3 is 16 residues. The CDR3, as DNA: TGTGCCAGCAGCTTCGGGGGGCGTCGAGTAGCGAATGGCTACACCTTC. Its translation is CASSFGGRRVANGYTF.

V gene TRBV25-1 combines with J gene TRBJ2-1; 8 nucleotides align to TRBD1. Germline V CDR1 and CDR2: MGHDK, SYGVNS. J lost 11 bases, V lost 4 bases, and 4 bases had no gene match. CDR3 length equals 12 residues. The CDR3 sequence is CASSVDRGQQFF. The CDR3 nucleotides are TGTGCCAGCAGTGTAGACAGGGGACAGCAGTTCTTC.

J is TRBJ2-3 and V is TRBV27; D is unresolved. CDR3 length equals 16 residues. V lost 2 bases and J 1 base, leaving 13 bases between the germline ends. The germline CDR1 and CDR2 sequences are MNHEY and SMNVEV (reference sequence). The CDR3 loop reads CASSLEGLPRTDTQYF. In DNA, the CDR3 is TGTGCCAGCAGTTTAGAAGGATTACCCCGCACAGATACGCAGTATTTT.

This chain's CDR3 is CASSRTGYNSPLHF. The CDR3 DNA reads TGTGCCAGCAGCCGGACAGGTTATAATTCACCCCTCCACTTT. This chain uses TRBV6-6 with TRBJ1-6; TRBD1 matches 7 bases. The CDR3 runs to 14 residues. Germline-derived CDR1 and CDR2 are MNHNY and SVGAGI (reference sequence). V shed 6 bases, J shed 4 bases, and the junction held 3 bases outside the gene matches.

CDR3: CASSDPGGDEQYF. The DNA for the CDR3 is TGTGCCAGCAGCGACCCGGGCGGCGACGAGCAGTACTTC. This chain uses TRBV5-4 with TRBJ2-7, with no clear D. This CDR3 has 13 residues. The germline gives CDR1 SGHNT, CDR2 YYREEE (reference sequence). The V gene lost 4 bases and the J gene lost 5 bases, with 13 bases spanning the gap.

This sequence joins TRBV6-6 and TRBJ2-6; tentatively, D is TRBD2 (5 bases). V lost 2 bases, J lost 3 bases, and 11 bases lay in between. Germline V lookup: CDR1 MNHNY, CDR2 SVGAGI (reference sequence). The length of the CDR3 is 16 residues. The CDR3 sequence: CASSYRVEGGANVLTF. CDR3 DNA sequence: TGTGCCAGCAGTTACAGGGTAGAGGGTGGGGCCAACGTCCTGACTTTC.

This clone appeared a single time. J is TRBJ1-2 and V is TRBV6-5; 8 nucleotides align to TRBD1. Germline values: CDR1 MNHEY, CDR2 SVGAGI. The length of the CDR3 is 14 residues. V shed 4 bases and J 7 bases; nucleotides not matched to a gene: 8. CDR3 in amino acids: CASSSPRQGSGYTF. The CDR3 DNA is TGTGCCAGCAGTTCCCCCCGACAGGGGAGTGGCTACACCTTC.

The rearrangement joins TRBV18 to TRBJ2-3; tentatively, D is TRBD1 or TRBD2 (5 bases each). With 1 base removed from V and 1 base from J, the gap between germline ends came to 6 bases. Germline V CDR1 and CDR2: KGHSH, LQKENI. The CDR3 runs 14 residues. The CDR3 spells CASSPQGRTDTQYF. The DNA for the CDR3 is TGTGCCAGCTCACCACAGGGACGCACAGATACGCAGTATTTT.

The chain is built from TRBV7-6 and TRBJ1-1; no definite D call. The CDR3 totals 16 residues. V was clipped by 1 base and J by 1 base, with 13 bases between them. The germline V gene has CDR1 SGHVS and CDR2 FNYEAQ. CDR3 nucleotides: TGTGCCAGCAGCTTAGATTATGCAGGACCGAACACTGAAGCTTTCTTT. Protein product: CASSLDYAGPNTEAFF.

V gene TRBV19 combines with J gene TRBJ1-5, with D tentatively TRBD1 (6 bases). V was trimmed by 1 base and J by 5 bases, leaving 12 bases between them. The germline CDR1 and CDR2 sequences are LNHDA and SQIVND (reference sequence). The CDR3 runs 15 residues. For the CDR3, the DNA is TGTGCCAGTAGTATAGGCGGACAGATATATCAGCCCCAGCATTTT. It translates to CASSIGGQIYQPQHF.

This clone was detected only a few times. This chain links TRBV11-2 with TRBJ2-5; 8 nucleotides align to TRBD2. The CDR3 spans 15 residues. Germline trimming cut 1 base from V and 7 bases from J; bases unmatched to any gene: 8. CDR1 is SGHAT and CDR2 is FQNNGV in the germline V gene. CDR3 sequence: CASSLATGGPMTQYF. For the CDR3, the DNA is TGTGCCAGCAGCTTAGCAACGGGGGGGCCGATGACCCAGTACTTC.